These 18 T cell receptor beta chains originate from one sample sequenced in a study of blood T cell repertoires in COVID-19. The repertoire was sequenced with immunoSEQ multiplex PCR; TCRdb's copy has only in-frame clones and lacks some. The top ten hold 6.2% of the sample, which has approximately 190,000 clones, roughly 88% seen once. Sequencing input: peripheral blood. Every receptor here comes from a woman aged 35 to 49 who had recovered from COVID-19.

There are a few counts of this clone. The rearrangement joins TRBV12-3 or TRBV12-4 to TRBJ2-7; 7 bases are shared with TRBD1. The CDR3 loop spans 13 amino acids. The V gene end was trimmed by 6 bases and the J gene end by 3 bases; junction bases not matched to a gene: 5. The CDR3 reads CASSWAGGYEQYF. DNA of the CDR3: TGTGCCAGCAGCTGGGCAGGGGGCTACGAGCAGTACTTC.

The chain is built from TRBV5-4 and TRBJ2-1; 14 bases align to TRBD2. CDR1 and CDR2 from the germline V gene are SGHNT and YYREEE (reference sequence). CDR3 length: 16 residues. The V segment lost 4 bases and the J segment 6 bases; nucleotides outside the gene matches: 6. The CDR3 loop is CASSPGTSGSSNEQFF. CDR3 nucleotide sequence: TGTGCCAGCAGCCCCGGGACTAGCGGGAGCAGCAATGAGCAGTTCTTC.

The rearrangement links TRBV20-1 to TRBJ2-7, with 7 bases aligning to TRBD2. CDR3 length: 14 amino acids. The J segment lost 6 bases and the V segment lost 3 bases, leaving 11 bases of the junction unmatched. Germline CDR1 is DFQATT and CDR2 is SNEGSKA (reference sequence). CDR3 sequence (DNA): TGCAGTGCTAGTCTTTTGGCGGGAGAGACCGAGCAGTACTTC. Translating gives CSASLLAGETEQYF.

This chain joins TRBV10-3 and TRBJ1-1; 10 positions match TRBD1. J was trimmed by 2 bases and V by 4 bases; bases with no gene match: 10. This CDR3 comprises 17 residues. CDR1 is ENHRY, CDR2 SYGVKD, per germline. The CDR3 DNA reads TGTGCCATCAGTGTAGACAGGGGGCGGAGCGGAAACACTGAAGCTTTCTTT. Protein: CAISVDRGRSGNTEAFF.

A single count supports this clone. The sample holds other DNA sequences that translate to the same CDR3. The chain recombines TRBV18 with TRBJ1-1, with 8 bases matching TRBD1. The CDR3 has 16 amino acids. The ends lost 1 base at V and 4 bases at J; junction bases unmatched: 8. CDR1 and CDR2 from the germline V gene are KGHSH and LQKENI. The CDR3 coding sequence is TGTGCCAGCTCACCACAAAAACAGGGGGTAGGCACTGAAGCTTTCTTT. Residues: CASSPQKQGVGTEAFF.

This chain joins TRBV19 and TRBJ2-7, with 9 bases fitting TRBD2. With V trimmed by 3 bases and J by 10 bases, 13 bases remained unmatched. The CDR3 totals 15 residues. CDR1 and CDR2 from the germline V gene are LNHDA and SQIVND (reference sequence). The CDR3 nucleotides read TGTGCCAGTAGTATCGGGGCCAATAGCGGGAGAGGTCAGTACTTC. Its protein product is CASSIGANSGRGQYF.

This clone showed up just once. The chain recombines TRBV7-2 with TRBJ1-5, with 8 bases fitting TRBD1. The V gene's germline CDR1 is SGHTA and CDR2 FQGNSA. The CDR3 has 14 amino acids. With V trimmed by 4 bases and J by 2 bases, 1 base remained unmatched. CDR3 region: CASSWGQGNQPQHF. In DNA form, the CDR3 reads TGTGCCAGCAGCTGGGGACAGGGCAATCAGCCCCAGCATTTT.

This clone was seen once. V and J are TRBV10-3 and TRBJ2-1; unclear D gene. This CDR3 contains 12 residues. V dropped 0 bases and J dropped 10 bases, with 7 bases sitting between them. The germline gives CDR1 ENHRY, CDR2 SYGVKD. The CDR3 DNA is TGTGCCATCAGTGAGTCTGGAGCGGAGCAGTTCTTC. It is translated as CAISESGAEQFF.

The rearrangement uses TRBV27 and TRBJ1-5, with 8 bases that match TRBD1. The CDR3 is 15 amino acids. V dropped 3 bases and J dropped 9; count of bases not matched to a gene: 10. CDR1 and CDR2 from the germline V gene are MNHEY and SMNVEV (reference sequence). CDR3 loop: CASSLLATGTGPQHF. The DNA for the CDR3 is TGTGCCAGCAGTTTGCTAGCGACCGGGACAGGGCCCCAGCATTTT.

CDR3 region: CASSLQRENYNEQFF. In DNA form, the CDR3 reads TGTGCCAGTAGTCTCCAGCGGGAGAATTACAATGAGCAGTTCTTC. The chain is built from TRBV19 and TRBJ2-1, with 8 bases aligning to TRBD2. The germline CDR1 and CDR2 sequences are LNHDA and SQIVND (reference sequence). The CDR3 totals 15 residues. V trimming: 5 bases; J trimming: 4 bases; junction bases outside the gene matches: 7.

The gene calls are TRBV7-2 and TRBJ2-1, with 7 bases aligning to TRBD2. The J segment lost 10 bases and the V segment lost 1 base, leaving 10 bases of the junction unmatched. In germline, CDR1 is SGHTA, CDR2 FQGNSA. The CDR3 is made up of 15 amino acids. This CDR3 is CASSLGTGGWTEQFF. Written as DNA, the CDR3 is TGTGCCAGCAGCTTAGGGACGGGAGGCTGGACGGAGCAGTTCTTC.

The CDR3 loop is CASSHPGFNVNEQFF. In DNA, the CDR3 is TGCGCCAGCAGCCATCCGGGTTTCAACGTCAATGAGCAGTTCTTC. The gene calls are TRBV4-1 and TRBJ2-1; D is ambiguous. The CDR3 is made up of 15 amino acids. Trimming stripped 3 bases from V and 6 bases from J, with 15 bases between. Per the germline V gene, CDR1 is MGHRA and CDR2 is YSYEKL.

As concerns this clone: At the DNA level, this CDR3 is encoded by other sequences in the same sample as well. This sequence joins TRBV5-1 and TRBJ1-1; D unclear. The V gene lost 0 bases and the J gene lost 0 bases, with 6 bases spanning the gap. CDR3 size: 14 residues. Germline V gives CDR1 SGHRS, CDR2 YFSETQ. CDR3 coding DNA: TGCGCCAGCAGCTTGGCAGGAATGAACACTGAAGCTTTCTTT. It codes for CASSLAGMNTEAFF. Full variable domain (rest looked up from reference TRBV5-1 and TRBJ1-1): KAGVTQTPRYLIKTRGQQVTLSCSPISGHRSVSWYQQTPGQGLQFLFEYFSETQRNKGNFPGRFSGRQFSNSRSEMNVSTLELGDSALYLCASSLAGMNTEAFFGQGTRLTVV.

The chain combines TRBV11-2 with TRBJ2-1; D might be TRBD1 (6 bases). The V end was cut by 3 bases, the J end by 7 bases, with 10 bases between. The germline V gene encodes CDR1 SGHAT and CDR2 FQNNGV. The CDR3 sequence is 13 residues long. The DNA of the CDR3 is TGTGCCAGCAGCTTTATACAGGGTAATGAGCAGTTCTTC. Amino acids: CASSFIQGNEQFF.

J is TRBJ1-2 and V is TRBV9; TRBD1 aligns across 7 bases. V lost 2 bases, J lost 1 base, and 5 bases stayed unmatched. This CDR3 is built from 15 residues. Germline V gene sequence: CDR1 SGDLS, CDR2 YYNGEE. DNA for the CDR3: TGTGCCAGCAGCGTCGAGGCAGGGGGTAACTATGGCTACACCTTC. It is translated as CASSVEAGGNYGYTF.

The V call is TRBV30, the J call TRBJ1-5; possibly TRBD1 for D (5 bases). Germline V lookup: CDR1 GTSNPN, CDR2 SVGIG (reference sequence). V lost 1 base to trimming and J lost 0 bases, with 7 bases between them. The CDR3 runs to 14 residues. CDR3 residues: CAWSAGSSNQPQHF. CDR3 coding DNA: TGTGCCTGGAGTGCAGGGTCTAGCAATCAGCCCCAGCATTTT.

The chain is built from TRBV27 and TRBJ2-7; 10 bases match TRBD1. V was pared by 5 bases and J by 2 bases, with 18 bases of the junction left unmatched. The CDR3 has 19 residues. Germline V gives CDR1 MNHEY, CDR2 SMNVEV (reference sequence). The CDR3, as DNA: TGTGCCAGCAGTCCTGCACCGGGACAGGGGACCTATATTACCTACGAGCAGTACTTC. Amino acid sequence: CASSPAPGQGTYITYEQYF.

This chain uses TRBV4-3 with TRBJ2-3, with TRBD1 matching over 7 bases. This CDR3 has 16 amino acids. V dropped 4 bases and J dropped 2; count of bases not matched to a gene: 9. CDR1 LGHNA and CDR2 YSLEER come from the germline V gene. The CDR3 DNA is TGCGCCAGCAGCCCGGTACAGGGACAGCCCACAGATACGCAGTATTTT. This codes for CASSPVQGQPTDTQYF.